This T cell receptor beta chain was recorded in a study of T cell responses to AZD1222 COVID-19 vaccine. Germline lookup yields CDR1 LNHDA and CDR2 SQIVND (reference sequence). Trimming shortened V by 6 bases and J by 0 bases, and 8 bases separated the two germline ends. This CDR3 region has 13 residues. Measured with immunoSEQ multiplex PCR; TCRdb has only the in-frame clones, and not every one. The sample comprises roughly 120,000 clones, more than 80% of which are singletons, and less than 6.5% rests with the top ten. The chain is built from TRBV19 and TRBJ1-2; the D is unclear. Sequenced material: peripheral blood, taken on day 0 of AZD1222 vaccination. The TCR was taken from an adult in good health. The DNA for the CDR3 is TGTGCCAGTAGGGCCATTTCTAACTATGGCTACACCTTC. Its translation: CASRAISNYGYTF.